A single TCR beta chain is shown here with its context. The CDR3 has 13 amino acids. V shed 6 bases, J shed 5 bases, and the junction held 5 bases outside the gene matches. The germline CDR1 and CDR2 sequences are LNHDA and SQIVND (reference sequence). Clones were sequenced by immunoSEQ multiplex PCR, and TCRdb holds only the in-frame ones, with some missing. This sample has around 100,000 clones; approximately 92% occur once, and the top ten carry 1.5% to 2%. The source of the sample is a study of blood T cell repertoires in COVID-19. Study details: Specimens from acute and convalescent COVID-19 originated in the United States, Italy and Spain. T cells, B-cell-depleted T cells, or PBMCs provided the cDNA or gDNA that served as material.

One Seattle source followed patients from active infection through their disease course. The TCR sequence derives from a woman aged 45-65 years with COVID-19, enrolled during active disease. J is TRBJ1-1 and V is TRBV19; TRBD1 aligns across 8 bases. Sequencing was performed on peripheral blood. The CDR3 nucleotides are TGTGCCAGTAGGCACACAGGGGGGACTGAAGCTTTCTTT. Translated: CASRHTGGTEAFF.